Below are 11 T cell receptor beta chains sequenced from a single sample in a study of radiotherapy plus CTLA-4 blockade in lung cancer. Clones were read by immunoSEQ multiplex PCR, and TCRdb kept only the in-frame ones, dropping some. This sample has some 87,000 clones, with approximately 83% found just once. The sample here was peripheral blood, taken from a patient treated with radiotherapy plus ipilimumab. The receptors were gathered from a human donor with non-small cell lung cancer that progressed on radiotherapy plus ipilimumab.

CDR3 DNA: TGTGCCAGCAGCTTAGCGGGACCGAGCTCCTACGAGCAGTACTTC. Amino acids: CASSLAGPSSYEQYF. V and J are TRBV7-8 and TRBJ2-7; the D call may be TRBD1 or TRBD2 (5 bases each). This CDR3 region has 15 residues. Trimming pared 0 bases from V and 0 bases from J, leaving 9 bases between. The V gene's germline CDR1 is SGHVS and CDR2 FQNEAQ.

The V gene is TRBV6-6, the J gene TRBJ1-1; TRBD1 is a possible D gene (5 bases). The V end was cut by 6 bases, the J end by 6 bases, with 14 bases between. The length of the CDR3 is 13 residues. Germline V CDR1 and CDR2: MNHNY, SVGAGI (reference sequence). DNA for the CDR3: TGTGCCAGCAGGACTGGGGGGGTGGCTGAAGCTTTCTTT. This encodes CASRTGGVAEAFF.

This clone occurred once. The chain recombines TRBV28 with TRBJ2-7; 8 positions match TRBD1. The CDR3 totals 15 residues. With 6 bases clipped from V and 1 base from J, the junction kept 8 bases outside the gene matches. Germline loops: CDR1 MDHEN, CDR2 SYDVKM. CDR3 amino acids: CASSPRGTGSYEQYF. In nucleotides, the CDR3 is TGTGCCAGCAGCCCTAGGGGGACAGGTTCCTACGAGCAGTACTTC.

The chain uses TRBV7-2 and TRBJ2-7; D is undetermined. CDR1 is SGHTA and CDR2 is FQGNSA in the germline V gene. V was shortened by 6 bases and J by 3 bases, with 9 bases between the two germline ends. The CDR3 is 12 amino acids. CDR3 region: CASSRVGYEQYF. Here the CDR3 DNA reads TGTGCCAGCAGTAGGGTGGGCTACGAGCAGTACTTC.

The genes are TRBV5-4 and TRBJ1-2; no firm D call. The CDR3 extends over 14 amino acids. The germline V gene has CDR1 SGHNT and CDR2 YYREEE (reference sequence). V lost 6 bases, J lost 8 bases, and 20 bases lay in between. DNA of the CDR3: TGTGCCAGCAACCTTGCGGGCTCCTATGGAGGCTACACCTTC. Translated: CASNLAGSYGGYTF.

The V call is TRBV5-1, the J call TRBJ2-3; maybe TRBD1 (6 bases). Trimming shortened V by 0 bases and J by 0 bases, and 11 bases separated the two germline ends. Germline assignment: CDR1 SGHRS and CDR2 YFSETQ. This CDR3 is built from 16 residues. This CDR3 is CASSLEPGASTDTQYF. CDR3 nucleotide sequence: TGCGCCAGCAGCTTGGAGCCAGGGGCGAGCACAGATACGCAGTATTTT.

This sequence joins TRBV11-2 and TRBJ2-3; 7 positions agree with TRBD1. J lost 2 bases, V lost 5 bases, and 4 bases had no gene match. The germline V gene has CDR1 SGHAT and CDR2 FQNNGV. The CDR3 totals 14 residues. CDR3 loop: CASSRGQDTDTQYF. For the CDR3, the DNA is TGTGCCAGCAGCCGAGGACAGGACACAGATACGCAGTATTTT. Filled out from reference TRBV11-2 and TRBJ2-3, the complete variable domain reads EAGVAQSPRYKIIEKRQSVAFWCNPISGHATLYWYQQILGQGPKLLIQFQNNGVVDDSQLPKDRFSAERLKGVDSTLKIQPAKLEDSAVYLCASSRGQDTDTQYFGPGTRLTVL.

The chain employs TRBV7-2 and TRBJ2-5; the match to TRBD2 covers 14 bases. V shed 5 bases, J shed 5 bases, and the junction held 7 bases outside the gene matches. CDR3 length: 16 residues. Germline-derived CDR1 and CDR2 are SGHTA and FQGNSA. CDR3 DNA: TGTGCCAGCAGCCCCCTGGGACTAGCGGGGGCGGAGACCCAGTACTTC. Its translation: CASSPLGLAGAETQYF.

In its sample, this clone was seen once. The genes are TRBV5-4 and TRBJ2-1; 12 positions agree with TRBD1. The germline V gene encodes CDR1 SGHNT and CDR2 YYREEE (reference sequence). V was pared by 0 bases and J by 6 bases, with 1 base of the junction left unmatched. The CDR3 is 15 residues long. The CDR3 bases are TGTGCCAGCAGCTTGGGGGGACAGGGGGCCAATGAGCAGTTCTTC. This translates into CASSLGGQGANEQFF.

The chain uses TRBV9 and TRBJ2-6, with D hard to call. Germline CDR1 SGDLS, CDR2 YYNGEE. Trimming removed 0 bases from V and 2 bases from J, with 6 bases in between. CDR3 size: 15 residues. The CDR3 DNA reads as TGTGCCAGCAGCGTAGGCGTAACTGGGGCCAACGTCCTGACTTTC. It translates to CASSVGVTGANVLTF.

The chain carries TRBV18 and TRBJ2-7; D is undetermined. Germline V lookup: CDR1 KGHSH, CDR2 LQKENI. There are 12 residues in the CDR3. Trimming removed 2 bases from V and 3 bases from J, with 5 bases in between. Here the CDR3 DNA reads TGTGCCAGCTCACCAGTGGGCTACGAGCAGTACTTC. Residues: CASSPVGYEQYF.